This is a list of T cell receptor beta chains from one sample in a study of human T cells and chemical hapten exposure. TCRdb re-called the RACE reads through MiXCR, storing one row per CDR3 protein. The table lists tens of thousands of distinct CDR3 sequences, under 13% of them singletons. This sample comprised whole blood, obtained in connection with sensitization to the hapten diphenylcyclopropenone (DPC). These receptors were taken from a woman aged 25-40 years with alopecia areata. Some clones in this sample may be carry-over from other donors' samples. Both conserved end residues are part of each CDR3. D genes are given only for firm matches. Part of the rows lack a size; the others show once, few, many or a class for expanded clones.

.	TRBJ1-1	14	many	TRBV4-1	CASSQGGANTEAFF	TGCGCCAGCAGCCAAGGAGGGGCGAACACTGAAGCTTTCTTT
TRBD1	TRBJ2-2	16	many	TRBV7-9	CASQRPGQQNTGELFF	TGTGCCAGCCAACGTCCGGGACAGCAGAACACCGGGGAGCTGTTTTTT
TRBD1	TRBJ2-1	13	many	TRBV7-8	CASSLTGGNEQFF	TGTGCCAGCAGCCTGACAGGGGGCAATGAGCAGTTCTTC
TRBD2	TRBJ2-3	16	many	TRBV6-4	CASSASTSGRVDTQYF	TGTGCCAGCAGTGCCTCCACTAGCGGGCGAGTGGATACGCAGTATTTT
.	TRBJ2-7	14	many	TRBV4-3	CASSQETPSYEQYF	TGCGCCAGCAGCCAAGAAACCCCCTCCTACGAGCAGTACTTC
.	TRBJ1-2	14	few	TRBV5-1	CASSLGGRYYGYTF	TGCGCCAGCAGCTTGGGAGGGCGGTACTATGGCTACACCTTC
.	TRBJ2-7	13	.	TRBV7-6	CASSWSRDAKKYF	TGTGCCAGCAGCTGGAGCCGGGACGCCAAAAAGTACTTC
.	TRBJ1-1	13	.	TRBV20-1	CSANRGENTEAFF	TGCAGTGCGAATCGCGGGGAGAACACTGAAGCTTTCTTT
TRBD2	TRBJ2-3	16	many	TRBV18	CASSPTGTSGLYTQYF	TGTGCCAGCTCACCTACCGGGACTAGCGGCCTATATACGCAGTATTTT
.	TRBJ1-5	12	.	TRBV7-9	CASSSTGGPQHF	TGTGCCAGCAGCTCCACCGGGGGGCCCCAGCATTTT
TRBD1	TRBJ1-5	15	few	TRBV11-3	CASSDSTGAAQPQHF	TGTGCCAGCAGCGACAGTACAGGGGCGGCTCAGCCCCAGCATTTT
.	TRBJ2-7	14	many	TRBV5-1	CASAGGSFLGEQYF	TGCGCCAGCGCAGGAGGGAGTTTCTTGGGCGAGCAGTACTTC
.	TRBJ1-4	13	few	TRBV28	CASMEGTNEKLFF	TGTGCCAGCATGGAGGGTACTAATGAAAAACTGTTTTTT
.	TRBJ1-5	15	.	TRBV7-9	CASSLVAEGNQPQHF	TGTGCCAGCAGCTTAGTTGCGGAGGGCAATCAGCCCCAGCATTTT
.	TRBJ1-4	11	many	TRBV20-1	CSARKGEKLFF	TGCAGTGCTAGAAAGGGTGAAAAACTGTTTTTT